This TCR beta chain was observed in a study of blood T cells in healthy people across ages (dated by TCRdb to between 2014 and 2017). Background for the entire study: In model experiments, roughly one uniquely barcoded TCR beta cDNA molecule per two T cells was captured by template switching. To track age-related changes in TCR beta repertoire diversity, the study relied on deep sequencing normalized with unique cDNA molecular identifiers. Four age groups were formed from the donors: young (average roughly 15 years), middle-aged (approximately 40), aged (over 55) and long-lived (approximately 78). To avoid experimental bias, donors of different ages were spread randomly across the sequencing lanes. The study analyzed two additional independent replicas of 1 million unique cDNA reads from the same blood draw for two donors, one aged 18 to 30 and one aged 80 or older. What the study reported, not specific to this receptor: Since profiling was done on bulk unsorted PBMCs, naive and antigen-experienced compartments could not be conclusively compared. Compared with the aged group, the long-lived group had more naive CD4+ T cells, fewer expanded clones and increased TCR diversity, a pattern suggesting age selection. Observed TCR beta diversity per million T cells fell roughly linearly with age, and a significant reduction was already apparent by age around 36. The percentage of naive T cells measured by flow cytometry correlated strongly with observed TCR beta diversity. Donor CMV infection status was unknown, potentially confounding age-related changes in expanded clonotypes. Estimates of total diversity from one million sequenced T cells were regarded as lower bounds and underestimates.

The library was generated by 5' RACE. The sequencing machine was an Illumina HiSeq 2500. The second PCR ran for about 7 to 11 cycles and used a J-beta primer mix along with a sample-barcoded 5' primer. Each TCR beta cDNA molecule received a unique molecular identifier from a template-switch 5' adaptor carrying 12 random nucleotides. At least 3 million CDR3-containing paired-end reads were obtained from each sample. First-strand cDNA synthesis was performed from all RNA using the Mint cDNA synthesis kit, with priming by a TRBC-specific oligonucleotide. Following uracil-DNA glycosylase treatment, all cDNA underwent a first 18-cycle PCR with the universal primers M1SS and BC2_uni_R. In the source study's methods: For normalization, 1 million high-quality reads were randomly selected from each sample, with every read carrying a distinct molecular identifier. Reads sharing molecular identifiers were discarded rather than binned into consensus sequences. MiTCR, with a Q25 quality threshold and the strictest error-elimination algorithm, was used for CDR3 identification, clonotype clustering and error correction. A nonparametric unseen species model with Euler transformation was used to estimate lower-bound total TCR beta diversity. TCRdb redid the processing of the public reads, applying fastp at Q25 and MiXCR, and retained in-frame beta chains. Each entry is one CDR3 protein sequence, shown with its most common DNA and genes. The V and J calls and clone size come from TCRdb's table, not from the authors' own analysis. The sample contains 870,000 or so distinct CDR3 sequences, around 26% of them found a single time. The leading ten clones occupy 15% to 20% of the sample.

In its sample, this clonotype was seen many times. Its antigen has not been determined. No qualities accompany the bases; no much larger clone lies one base away. The donors were around 39 Caucasian individuals from Russia, aged roughly 6 to 100 years, who were systemically healthy. Each donor gave ten milliliters of peripheral blood, collected into EDTA-treated Vacutainer tubes. Ficoll-Paque density-gradient centrifugation was used to isolate PBMCs, with at least 7 million per sample. Total RNA was extracted from PBMCs with Trizol reagent, with at least 5 micrograms obtained per sample. Naive CD45RAhigh/CD27high T cell percentages were measured by flow cytometry on a PBMC aliquot from every donor. V drops 2 bases and J drops 5 bases, leaving 7 bases in between. Based on the germline V gene, the CDR1 and CDR2 sequences are KGHDR and SFDVKD. The CDR3 spans 13 residues, from the cysteine through the phenylalanine. Only CDR3 DNA remains: 39 bases, in frame from the first base.

The sequencing sample was made of blood. The source of this sequence is a woman older than 75 in good health. The rearranged segments are TRBV24-1 and TRBJ2-3, with the D gene too uncertain to name. The CDR3 amino acid sequence is: CATSDSAVDTQYF. At the DNA level, the sequence is TGTGCCACCAGTGATTCGGCGGTAGATACGCAGTATTTT.